The 9 T cell receptor beta chains presented below share a single source sample, sequenced in a study of shared clonotypes between healthy human individuals. The assay was immunoSEQ multiplex PCR, and TCRdb's table has in-frame clones only and misses some. Of approximately 470,000 clones listed, about 85% are singletons. Sequencing input: PBMCs. These receptors all stem from a woman between 40 and 50 years old in good health. Some clones in this sample may be carry-over from other donors' samples.

In DNA form, the CDR3 reads TGCGCCAGCAGCCAAGATAGCGAAAAACTGTTTTTT. Translation: CASSQDSEKLFF. The chain carries TRBV4-1 and TRBJ1-4; unclear D gene. Per the germline V gene, CDR1 is MGHRA and CDR2 is YSYEKL. V dropped 0 bases and J dropped 8 bases, with 4 bases sitting between them. The CDR3 loop spans 12 amino acids.

This clone was seen more than once but under ten times. This sequence joins TRBV7-9 and TRBJ2-2; D possibly corresponds to TRBD1 (6 bases). The CDR3 length is 13 residues. Germline lookup yields CDR1 SEHNR and CDR2 FQNEAQ (reference sequence). V was trimmed by 5 bases and J by 6 bases, leaving 10 bases between them. The CDR3 loop reads CASSPGASGELFF. CDR3 sequence (DNA): TGTGCCAGCAGCCCAGGGGCTTCCGGGGAGCTGTTTTTT.

Notes on this clone: This could be a read error, since a much larger clone is one nucleotide away. The V gene is TRBV19, the J gene TRBJ1-2; 7 bases align to TRBD1. The ends lost 8 bases at V and 9 bases at J; junction bases unmatched: 12. Germline V gene lookup returns CDR1 LNHDA and CDR2 SQIVND (reference sequence). This CDR3 has 13 residues. The CDR3 sequence is CASGNLDRVSYTF. CDR3 bases: TGTGCCAGTGGTAACCTTGACAGGGTGAGCTACACCTTC. Based on the CDR3 plus reference TRBV19 and TRBJ1-2, the full variable domain is DGGITQSPKYLFRKEGQNVTLSCEQNLNHDAMYWYRQDPGQGLRLIYYSQIVNDFQKGDIAEGYSVSREKKESFPLTVTSAQKNPTAFYLCASGNLDRVSYTFGSGTRLTVV.

CDR3 bases: TGTGCCAGCAGCTTTAGTGGAGGAGAGACCCAGTACTTC. Translating it yields CASSFSGGETQYF. The chain employs TRBV11-1 and TRBJ2-5; D perhaps matches TRBD2 (5 bases). Germline V gene lookup returns CDR1 SGHAT and CDR2 FQDESV (reference sequence). V was trimmed by 3 bases and J by 4 bases, leaving 9 bases between them. The CDR3 runs 13 residues.

This clone appeared a single time. This chain connects TRBV9 to TRBJ2-1; TRBD2 aligns across 9 bases. Trimming removed 4 bases from V and 5 bases from J; junction bases left unmatched: 10. This CDR3 spans 16 amino acids. Germline CDR1 SGDLS, CDR2 YYNGEE. In DNA form, the CDR3 reads TGTGCCAGCAGCACCTGGAAGACTAGCGGAAACAATGAGCAGTTCTTC. Translated: CASSTWKTSGNNEQFF. The entire variable domain, with the rest obtained from reference TRBV9 and TRBJ2-1, is as follows: DSGVTQTPKHLITATGQRVTLRCSPRSGDLSVYWYQQSLDQGLQFLIQYYNGEERAKGNILERFSAQQFPDLHSELNLSSLELGDSALYFCASSTWKTSGNNEQFFGPGTRLTVL.

Turning to this clone: Since a far larger clone is one base different, this is likely a read error. The chain uses TRBV28 and TRBJ1-3; D remains ambiguous. From germline, CDR1 is MDHEN and CDR2 SYDVKM. The CDR3 is 16 amino acids. The CDR3 nucleotides read TGTGCCAGCAGTTTCTATTTGGGAAACTCTGTAAACACCATATATTTT. Its translation: CASSFYLGNSVNTIYF.

This sequence joins TRBV13 and TRBJ2-7, with D perhaps matching TRBD1 or TRBD2 (6 bases each). The V and J ends lost 1 base and 5 bases respectively, with 12 bases between them. In germline, CDR1 is PRHDT, CDR2 FYEKMQ (reference sequence). CDR3 length equals 14 residues. CDR3 sequence reads: CASSLEGEDHEQYF. The CDR3 DNA reads TGTGCCAGCAGCTTAGAGGGGGAGGATCACGAGCAGTACTTC.

This chain connects TRBV20-1 to TRBJ2-1, with no clear D. The CDR3 extends over 11 amino acids. Deletions cut 4 bases from V and 12 bases from J, with 13 bases between. Looked up from germline, CDR1 is DFQATT and CDR2 is SNEGSKA (reference sequence). The CDR3, as DNA: TGCAGTGCTACTACTGCGAACGTGCAGTTCTTC. Translating it yields CSATTANVQFF.

A word on this clone: This likely traces to a read error, being one base from a far larger clone. The rearrangement uses TRBV11-1 and TRBJ1-1; D might be TRBD1 (6 bases). The CDR3 has 13 residues. The V and J ends lost 5 bases and 2 bases respectively, with 9 bases between them. CDR1 is SGHAT and CDR2 is FQDESV in the germline V gene (reference sequence). This CDR3 reads CASSLQGNTEAFF. CDR3 sequence (DNA): TGTGCCAGCAGCCTACAGGGAAACACTGAAGCTTTCTTT.